A selection of T cell receptor beta chains follows, all from one sample in a study of TIL therapy for anti-PD-1-resistant metastatic lung cancer. Sequencing used immunoSEQ multiplex PCR; TCRdb keeps in-frame clones, though not all of them. The sample gives roughly 28,000 clones, roughly 63% of which show up once; approximately 16% is in the top ten. Material: tumor tissue, obtained at baseline. These receptors originate from a woman aged 30 to 85 with non-small cell lung cancer. Both conserved end residues are part of each CDR3. Fields, in order: J gene, clone size, CDR3 length, D gene, V gene, CDR3 DNA, CDR3 protein. The D gene is left open where the match is weak. Not every row has a clone size; where given, it reads once, few, many or a size class.

>TRBJ2-2|once|14|TRBD1|TRBV5-1
TGCGCCAGCAGCCCCCGGACAGGGTCCGGGGAGCTGTTTTTT
CASSPRTGSGELFF
>TRBJ1-2|-|14|TRBD1|TRBV2
TGTGCCAGCAGGAGACAGGGGGCGGGCTATGGCTACACCTTC
CASRRQGAGYGYTF
>TRBJ2-1|-|13|-|TRBV11-2
TGTGCCAGCAGCCCTCGGAGTCTCGGTGAGCAGTTCTTC
CASSPRSLGEQFF
>TRBJ2-7|-|12|-|TRBV7-2
TGTGCCAGCAGTCCAGGGTCGGTCGAGCAGTACTTC
CASSPGSVEQYF
>TRBJ2-1|-|15|TRBD2|TRBV11-2
TGTGCCAGCAGCTTAGAAAGCGGGAGTGGTAATGAGCAGTTCTTC
CASSLESGSGNEQFF
>TRBJ1-5|-|14|-|TRBV19
TGTGCCGCGGGACCTGGGGTAAGCAATCAGCCCCAGCATTTT
CAAGPGVSNQPQHF
>TRBJ1-3|few|15|-|TRBV12-5
TGTGCTAGTGGTTTCGGGGGGCTAACTGGAAACACCATATATTTT
CASGFGGLTGNTIYF
>TRBJ2-3|-|16|-|TRBV7-9
TGTGCCAGCAGCTTATATCGGGAGCGAACTACAGATACGCAGTATTTT
CASSLYRERTTDTQYF
>TRBJ1-2|-|11|-|TRBV2
TGTGCCAGGGGGGGAGGGAACGGCTACACCTTC
CARGGGNGYTF
>TRBJ2-3|-|14|-|TRBV7-9
TGTGCCAGCAGCTTAAGGGGCCCTCCAGATACGCAGTATTTT
CASSLRGPPDTQYF
>TRBJ2-7|-|15|TRBD2|TRBV4-2
TGTGCCAGCAGCCTTCAGCGGGAGCCCGCCTACGAGCAGTACTTC
CASSLQREPAYEQYF
>TRBJ1-6|-|13|-|TRBV30
TGTGCCTGGCGAGGTTCTTCGGGTTCACCCCTCCACTTT
CAWRGSSGSPLHF
>TRBJ2-4|-|13|-|TRBV5-4
TGTGCCAGCAGCTTACTGGACAAAAACATTCAGTACTTC
CASSLLDKNIQYF
>TRBJ1-2|-|14|-|TRBV19
TGTGCCAGTAGCCGAAGGGGGGTCGACTATGGCTACACCTTC
CASSRRGVDYGYTF
>TRBJ2-1|once|14|TRBD2|TRBV10-2
TGCGCCAGCAGAACGACTAGCGCTACCGATGAGCAGTTCTTC
CASRTTSATDEQFF
>TRBJ1-2|-|19|TRBD1|TRBV30
TGTGCCTGGAGTGTCGGGGTAGGGACAGGGCCACCAACCTTAGGTGGCTACACCTTC
CAWSVGVGTGPPTLGGYTF
>TRBJ1-2|-|15|-|TRBV19
TGTGCCAGTTTCAGACCCCAACAGGGCCACTATGGCTACACCTTC
CASFRPQQGHYGYTF
>TRBJ1-1|few|14|-|TRBV15
TGTGCCACCAGCAGAGATACGAGTAGTACTGAAGCTTTCTTT
CATSRDTSSTEAFF
>TRBJ2-5|-|14|TRBD2|TRBV11-2
TGTGCCAGCAGCCTGAATAGCGGGCGAGAGACCCAGTACTTC
CASSLNSGRETQYF
>TRBJ2-2|-|15|-|TRBV6-1
TGTGCCAGCAGTGAAGCTTCGCTGACCACCGGGGAGCTGTTTTTT
CASSEASLTTGELFF
>TRBJ2-7|-|15|TRBD2|TRBV18
TGTGCCAGCTCACCTCTAGAGACTAGCGGGAGCGAGCAGTACTTC
CASSPLETSGSEQYF
>TRBJ2-7|-|12|-|TRBV4-1
TGCGCCAGCAGCCAAGATGACCACGAGCAGTACTTC
CASSQDDHEQYF
>TRBJ2-5|-|15|-|TRBV2
TGTGCCAGCAGTGACTCCGTGGGAGCCTCAGAGACCCAGTACTTC
CASSDSVGASETQYF
>TRBJ2-2|-|15|-|TRBV19
TGTGCTTCGAATTGGGACGCTGCGAACACCGGGGAGCTGTTTTTT
CASNWDAANTGELFF
>TRBJ2-1|once|16|TRBD2|TRBV4-2
TGTGCCAGCAGCAAGGGTCCTAAGCGGGAGTTACATGAGCAGTTCTTC
CASSKGPKRELHEQFF
>TRBJ1-2|-|16|TRBD1|TRBV29-1
TGCAGCGTTGAAGATTTAGGGACAGGGGGGAAGGGTGGCTACACCTTC
CSVEDLGTGGKGGYTF
>TRBJ2-7|-|14|-|TRBV4-1
TGCGCCAGCAGCCTGGGGCTCGGGAGCGACGAGCAGTACTTC
CASSLGLGSDEQYF
>TRBJ2-2|-|14|-|TRBV4-1
TGCGCCAGCAGCCAAGATCCGACCACCGGGGAGCTGTTTTTT
CASSQDPTTGELFF
>TRBJ1-2|-|14|-|TRBV30
TGTGCCTGGAGTGTACTGGGCGGGGTCACTGGCTACACCTTC
CAWSVLGGVTGYTF
>TRBJ1-2|-|15|-|TRBV6-1
TGTGCCAGCAGTGTTGGGGGGCCCGCTAACTATGGCTACACCTTC
CASSVGGPANYGYTF